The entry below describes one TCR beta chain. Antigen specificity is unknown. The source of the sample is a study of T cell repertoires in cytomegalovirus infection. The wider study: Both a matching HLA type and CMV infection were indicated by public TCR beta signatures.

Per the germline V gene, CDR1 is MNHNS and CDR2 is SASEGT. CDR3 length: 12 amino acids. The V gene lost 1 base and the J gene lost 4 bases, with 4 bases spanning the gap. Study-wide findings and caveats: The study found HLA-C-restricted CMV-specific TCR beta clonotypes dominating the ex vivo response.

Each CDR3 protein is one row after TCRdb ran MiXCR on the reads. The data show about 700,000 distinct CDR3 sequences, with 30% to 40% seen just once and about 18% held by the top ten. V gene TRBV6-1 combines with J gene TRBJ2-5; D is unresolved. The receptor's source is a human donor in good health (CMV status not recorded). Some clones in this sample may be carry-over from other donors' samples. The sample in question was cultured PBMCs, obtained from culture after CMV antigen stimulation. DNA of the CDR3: TGTGCCAGCAGTGAAGTAGTAGAGACCCAGTACTTC. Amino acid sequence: CASSEVVETQYF.